A selection of T cell receptor beta chains follows, all from one sample in a study of blood T cell repertoires in COVID-19. Only in-frame clones appear in the TCRdb table, and some are missing; sequencing was by immunoSEQ multiplex PCR. The sample lists hundreds of thousands of clones; 85% to 90% were seen once. Material for sequencing was PBMCs or T cells enriched from blood (not recorded which). The source is a woman aged 18-35 years with acute COVID-19. Both conserved end residues are part of each CDR3. D genes are given only for firm matches.

J gene: TRBJ1-4; V gene: TRBV5-1; D gene: TRBD1; CDR3 protein: CASSWDRVEEKLFF
J gene: TRBJ2-1; V gene: TRBV28; D gene: -; CDR3 protein: CASAGRHYNEQFF
J gene: TRBJ1-6; V gene: TRBV10-3; D gene: -; CDR3 protein: CAIRGSNSPLHF
J gene: TRBJ1-1; V gene: TRBV7-2; D gene: -; CDR3 protein: CASSSSRVNTEAFF
J gene: TRBJ2-7; V gene: TRBV11-3; D gene: -; CDR3 protein: CASSLGHDYEQYF
J gene: TRBJ2-2; V gene: TRBV12-5; D gene: -; CDR3 protein: CASGFDTGELFF
J gene: TRBJ2-1; V gene: TRBV5-6; D gene: -; CDR3 protein: CASSLDPFYEQFF
J gene: TRBJ2-3; V gene: TRBV2; D gene: -; CDR3 protein: CASSGFGDTQYF
J gene: TRBJ2-1; V gene: TRBV30; D gene: TRBD2; CDR3 protein: CAWCGLAGGINEQFF
J gene: TRBJ2-7; V gene: TRBV28; D gene: -; CDR3 protein: CASSSTGTPSYEQYF
J gene: TRBJ2-5; V gene: TRBV9; D gene: TRBD1; CDR3 protein: CASSVGKDRDQETQYF
J gene: TRBJ2-5; V gene: TRBV27; D gene: TRBD2; CDR3 protein: CASSRTSGQETQYF
J gene: TRBJ1-6; V gene: TRBV5-1; D gene: -; CDR3 protein: CASSLDGGIPNSPLHF
J gene: TRBJ2-7; V gene: TRBV5-6; D gene: -; CDR3 protein: CASSAGLYEQYF
J gene: TRBJ2-7; V gene: TRBV6-5; D gene: TRBD1; CDR3 protein: CASSLVGQGYHEQYF
J gene: TRBJ2-7; V gene: TRBV4-2; D gene: TRBD2; CDR3 protein: CASSRTSSPYEQYF
J gene: TRBJ1-5; V gene: TRBV7-9; D gene: TRBD1; CDR3 protein: CASSLEDRGQHF
J gene: TRBJ1-5; V gene: TRBV7-8; D gene: -; CDR3 protein: CASSLAVHIGFGNQPQHF
J gene: TRBJ1-3; V gene: TRBV12-3/TRBV12-4; D gene: -; CDR3 protein: CASSPGNTIYF
J gene: TRBJ2-1; V gene: TRBV11-3; D gene: -; CDR3 protein: CASSPDTHNEQFF
J gene: TRBJ2-3; V gene: TRBV7-3; D gene: -; CDR3 protein: CASSPGTSTDTQYF
J gene: TRBJ2-3; V gene: TRBV10-1; D gene: TRBD2; CDR3 protein: CASSVEASGPTHTQYF
J gene: TRBJ1-6; V gene: TRBV6-6; D gene: TRBD1; CDR3 protein: CASTLQTGTGASPLHF
J gene: TRBJ1-2; V gene: TRBV7-2; D gene: TRBD1; CDR3 protein: CASSLAHRGAYGYTF
J gene: TRBJ2-6; V gene: TRBV7-9; D gene: TRBD1; CDR3 protein: CASIPRPGTGFAGANVLTF
J gene: TRBJ1-5; V gene: TRBV11-2; D gene: TRBD1; CDR3 protein: CASSLGTGVNQPQHF
J gene: TRBJ2-7; V gene: TRBV6-5; D gene: -; CDR3 protein: CASSRTALSYEQYF
J gene: TRBJ1-2; V gene: TRBV29-1; D gene: -; CDR3 protein: CSVAREVTDGYTF
J gene: TRBJ1-5; V gene: TRBV2; D gene: TRBD1; CDR3 protein: CASRSGQGAKSQHF
J gene: TRBJ1-1; V gene: TRBV28; D gene: TRBD1; CDR3 protein: CASRSGTGKRDTEAFF
J gene: TRBJ2-2; V gene: TRBV2; D gene: TRBD1; CDR3 protein: CAQGVGNTGELFF
J gene: TRBJ1-5; V gene: TRBV28; D gene: TRBD1; CDR3 protein: CASSIGGYSNQPQHF
J gene: TRBJ2-1; V gene: TRBV3-1/TRBV3-2; D gene: TRBD2; CDR3 protein: CASSQRLADYNEQFF
J gene: TRBJ2-6; V gene: TRBV3-1/TRBV3-2; D gene: TRBD1; CDR3 protein: CASSRQGAGANVLTF
J gene: TRBJ1-2; V gene: TRBV19; D gene: -; CDR3 protein: CASRPGLYGYTF
J gene: TRBJ2-7; V gene: TRBV30; D gene: -; CDR3 protein: CAWSLGLSAHEQYF
J gene: TRBJ2-1; V gene: TRBV4-2; D gene: -; CDR3 protein: CASSQDNGEQFF
J gene: TRBJ1-6; V gene: TRBV7-9; D gene: TRBD1; CDR3 protein: CASSTTGDGWSPLHF
J gene: TRBJ1-1; V gene: TRBV7-2; D gene: -; CDR3 protein: CASSRGPNTEAFF
J gene: TRBJ1-1; V gene: TRBV6-5; D gene: -; CDR3 protein: CASSYGRNTEAFF
J gene: TRBJ1-1; V gene: TRBV30; D gene: TRBD1; CDR3 protein: CAWSGRGLSTSNTEAFF
J gene: TRBJ2-7; V gene: TRBV28; D gene: TRBD1; CDR3 protein: CASSRDSSYEQYF
J gene: TRBJ2-7; V gene: TRBV7-9; D gene: -; CDR3 protein: CASSSISQGVEQYF
J gene: TRBJ1-2; V gene: TRBV30; D gene: -; CDR3 protein: CARGGGKGYGYTF
J gene: TRBJ2-3; V gene: TRBV9; D gene: TRBD2; CDR3 protein: CASSVASGSADTQYF